The present T cell receptor (beta chain) was sequenced within a study of T cells in localized non-small cell lung cancer. V lost 9 bases and J lost 1, with 18 bases in between. The CDR3 runs 15 residues. Germline V gene data show CDR1 as MNHGY and CDR2 as SAAAGT. Generated by immunoSEQ multiplex PCR, the TCRdb table keeps only in-frame clones and is missing some. The sample holds around 1,300 clones, approximately 28% seen once. The receptor was derived from a male donor aged 60 or over with stage II squamous cell lung carcinoma. Sequencing used lung tumor tissue, obtained before any cancer treatment. The rearrangement joins TRBV6-8 to TRBJ1-1, with D perhaps matching TRBD1 (5 bases). The CDR3 spells CASRPGRRRNTEAFF. The CDR3 nucleotides read TGTGCCAGTCGCCCGGGACGTCGACGGAACACTGAAGCTTTCTTT.